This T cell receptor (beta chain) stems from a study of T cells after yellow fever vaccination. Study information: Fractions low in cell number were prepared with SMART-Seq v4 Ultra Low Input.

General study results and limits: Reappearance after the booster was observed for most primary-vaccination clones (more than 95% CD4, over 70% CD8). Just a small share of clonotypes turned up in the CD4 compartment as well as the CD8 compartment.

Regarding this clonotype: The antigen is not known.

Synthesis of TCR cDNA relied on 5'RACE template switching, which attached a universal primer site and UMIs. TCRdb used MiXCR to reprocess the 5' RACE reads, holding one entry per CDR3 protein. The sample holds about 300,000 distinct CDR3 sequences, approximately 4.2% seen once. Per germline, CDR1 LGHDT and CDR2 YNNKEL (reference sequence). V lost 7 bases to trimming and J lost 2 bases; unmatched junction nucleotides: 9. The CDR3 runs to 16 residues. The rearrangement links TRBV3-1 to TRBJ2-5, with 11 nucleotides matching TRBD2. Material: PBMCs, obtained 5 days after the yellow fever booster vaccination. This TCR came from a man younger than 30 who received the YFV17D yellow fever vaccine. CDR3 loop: CASKNPGTSGQETQYF. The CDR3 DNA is TGTGCCAGCAAAAACCCCGGGACTAGCGGACAAGAGACCCAGTACTTC.